Listed here are 26 T cell receptor beta chains from one sample, sequenced in a study of prognosis after radiotherapy for stage I lung cancer. Two rounds of multiplex PCR amplified TCR beta CDR3 from genomic DNA. Each TRBV and TRBJ gene had its own primer in the first PCR round. TCRdb independently ran MiXCR on the multiplex PCR reads; one entry per CDR3 protein. This table holds around 26,000 distinct CDR3 sequences, more than 45% found once. The sequences come from PBMCs, collected before or after stereotactic body radiation therapy (not recorded which). The receptors originated from a donor aged 50 or older with non-small cell lung cancer.

With respect to this clonotype: Just one base apart from a much larger clone, this may be a read error. J is TRBJ1-2 and V is TRBV7-2; perhaps TRBD1 as D (5 bases). CDR1 and CDR2 from the germline V gene are SGHTA and FQGNSA. V lost 10 bases, J lost 10 bases, and 22 bases lay in between. The CDR3 extends over 13 amino acids. The CDR3 protein is CATTPLGGNVYTF. CDR3 DNA: TGTGCCACCACCCCTCTCGGGGGGAATGTCTACACCTTC.

With regard to this clonotype: A far larger clone lies a single base away; this is likely a read error. The chain joins TRBV7-9 to TRBJ2-1, with 7 positions matching TRBD2. The CDR3 covers 16 residues. Germline V gene data show CDR1 as SEHNR and CDR2 as FQNEAQ (reference sequence). Here the CDR3 reads CVSSLAGLGSYNEQFF. CDR3 nucleotide sequence: TGTGTCAGCAGCTTAGCGGGCCTGGGGTCCTACAATGAGCAGTTCTTC.

This clonotype was seen repeatedly, ten times or more. CDR3 residues: CASTPDRAEETQYF. Here the CDR3 DNA reads TGTGCCAGCACCCCCGACAGGGCCGAAGAGACCCAGTACTTC. This chain uses TRBV5-4 with TRBJ2-5, with TRBD1 matching 7 bases. Per germline, CDR1 SGHNT and CDR2 YYREEE (reference sequence). V trimming: 6 bases; J trimming: 3 bases; junction bases outside the gene matches: 8. The CDR3 totals 14 residues.

This clonotype was counted a few times. This chain joins TRBV20-1 and TRBJ2-2; TRBD1 agrees at 8 bases. The J segment lost 6 bases and the V segment lost 3 bases, leaving 9 bases of the junction unmatched. The germline CDR1 and CDR2 sequences are DFQATT and SNEGSKA (reference sequence). The CDR3 is 15 residues long. CDR3 DNA: TGCAGTGCTAGCGGAATCAGGGGGCGCCCCGGGGAGCTGTTTTTT. Residues: CSASGIRGRPGELFF.

This CDR3 reads CASSLISTARGEQFF. CDR3 nucleotide sequence: TGTGCCAGCAGCTTAATATCTACCGCTAGGGGGGAGCAGTTCTTC. The chain uses TRBV7-2 and TRBJ2-1, with D possibly matching TRBD1 (6 bases). Trimming took 2 bases from V and 10 from J, leaving 18 bases between them. Germline V gene sequence: CDR1 SGHTA, CDR2 FQGNSA. This CDR3 contains 15 residues.

The table lists this clonotype with a few counts. The junction does not match germline at one end; this may be a read error. The rearrangement uses TRBV2 and TRBJ1-2, with D unclear. The CDR3 totals 12 residues. Germline V CDR1 and CDR2: SNHLY, FYNNEI. The chain's CDR3 is CASGRAWNGYIF. The CDR3 DNA follows: TGTGCCAGCGGAAGGGCCTGGAATGGCTACATCTTC.

A remark on this clonotype: A read error is the likely source, as a far larger clone sits one nucleotide away. This sequence joins TRBV6-2 or TRBV6-3 and TRBJ1-2; 7 bases align to TRBD1. Germline V gives CDR1 MNHEY, CDR2 SVGEGT. The CDR3 sequence is 13 residues long. CDR3 DNA: TGTCCCAGCAGTACCAGGACAGGAGAAGGCTACACCTTC. Encoded protein: CPSSTRTGEGYTF.

The rearrangement joins TRBV28 to TRBJ2-3; D not certain. CDR1 and CDR2 (germline): MDHEN, SYDVKM. This CDR3 is 15 amino acids long. V dropped 3 bases and J dropped 0 bases, with 10 bases sitting between them. The CDR3 DNA sequence: TGTGCCAGCAGTTTTACATCGGCTAGCACAGATACGCAGTATTTT. Translated, it gives CASSFTSASTDTQYF.

The chain links TRBV5-1 to TRBJ2-2; 9 bases fit TRBD1. This CDR3 has 16 residues. V was pared by 0 bases and J by 5 bases, with 5 bases of the junction left unmatched. CDR1 and CDR2 (germline): SGHRS, YFSETQ. CDR3 loop: CASSLVATGGTGELFF. DNA of the CDR3: TGCGCCAGCAGCTTGGTGGCGACAGGGGGGACCGGGGAGCTGTTTTTT.

This clonotype showed up just once. The chain recombines TRBV7-6 with TRBJ2-7; weak D call: TRBD1 (5 bases). This CDR3 spans 13 amino acids. Germline V gene data show CDR1 as SGHVS and CDR2 as FNYEAQ. V was trimmed by 5 bases and J by 6 bases, leaving 14 bases between them. The CDR3 DNA reads as TGTGCCAGCAGCCCGAGCAGGGTCGGCGAGCAGTACTTC. It translates to CASSPSRVGEQYF.

This clonotype occurred many times. The chain recombines TRBV4-3 with TRBJ2-1; 9 nucleotides match TRBD2. V dropped 2 bases and J dropped 6; count of bases not matched to a gene: 8. The CDR3 is made up of 16 amino acids. Germline assignment: CDR1 LGHNA and CDR2 YSLEER. CDR3 DNA: TGCGCCAGCAGCCAACAGCTAGCGGGAAGAGGCAATGAGCAGTTCTTC. This translates into CASSQQLAGRGNEQFF.

This clonotype was observed many times. The chain is built from TRBV24-1 and TRBJ2-5, with 14 positions matching TRBD2. The V gene end was trimmed by 3 bases and the J gene end by 5 bases; junction bases not matched to a gene: 7. The CDR3 is 17 residues long. The germline gives CDR1 KGHDR, CDR2 SFDVKD. The DNA of the CDR3 is TGTGCCACCAGTGATCCGGGACTAGCGGGAGCTTGGGAGACCCAGTACTTC. Protein product: CATSDPGLAGAWETQYF.

This clonotype came up many times. The rearrangement links TRBV11-1 to TRBJ2-6; perhaps TRBD2 as D (6 bases). The CDR3 is 15 residues long. V was pared by 4 bases and J by 1 base, with 8 bases between. Germline CDR1 SGHAT, CDR2 FQDESV (reference sequence). CDR3 coding DNA: TGTGCCAGCAGCTCCGGGGGATCTGGGGCCAACGTCCTGACTTTC. It codes for CASSSGGSGANVLTF.

This clonotype was counted between two and nine times. The J gene is TRBJ1-1, the V gene TRBV11-3; tentative D call: TRBD1 (6 bases). CDR3 size: 13 residues. V was shortened by 5 bases and J by 8 bases, with 15 bases between the two germline ends. CDR1 is SGHNT, CDR2 YENEEA, per germline. CDR3 coding DNA: TGTGCCAGCAGCACACAGGGTTACCAGGAAGCTTTCTTT. It yields the protein CASSTQGYQEAFF. Full variable domain (rest looked up from reference TRBV11-3 and TRBJ1-1): EAGVVQSPRYKIIEKKQPVAFWCNPISGHNTLYWYLQNLGQGPELLIRYENEEAVDDSQLPKDRFSAERLKGVDSTLKIQPAELGDSAVYLCASSTQGYQEAFFGQGTRLTVV.

The V call is TRBV20-1, the J call TRBJ2-5; the D call may be TRBD1 or TRBD2 (5 bases each). Trimming cost V 8 bases and J 2 bases, with 15 bases left between them. Looked up from germline, CDR1 is DFQATT and CDR2 is SNEGSKA (reference sequence). The CDR3 is made up of 13 amino acids. The CDR3 reads CSSVGTLQETQYF. DNA of the CDR3: TGCAGTTCTGTCGGGACCCTACAAGAGACCCAGTACTTC.

This clonotype was detected once. This chain links TRBV7-9 with TRBJ2-2; maybe TRBD2 (7 bases). Trimming removed 4 bases at V and 5 bases at J, with 23 bases between. The CDR3 sequence is 18 residues long. CDR1 is SEHNR and CDR2 is FQNEAQ in the germline V gene (reference sequence). The CDR3 is CASSSGGPQGERTGELFF. DNA for the CDR3: TGTGCCAGCAGCTCCGGGGGGCCCCAGGGAGAGAGGACCGGGGAGCTGTTTTTT.

In this sample, this clonotype turned up many times. The rearrangement links TRBV5-1 to TRBJ2-5; D is uncertain. With 4 bases removed from V and 4 bases from J, the gap between germline ends came to 5 bases. This CDR3 is 11 amino acids long. Per the germline V gene, CDR1 is SGHRS and CDR2 is YFSETQ. The CDR3 DNA reads TGCGCCAGCAGCGGATCAGAGACCCAGTACTTC. This sequence encodes CASSGSETQYF.

This clonotype was seen ten or more times. The gene calls are TRBV20-1 and TRBJ1-6; 9 bases agree with TRBD1. Germline V gene sequence: CDR1 DFQATT, CDR2 SNEGSKA (reference sequence). V lost 6 bases to trimming and J lost 4 bases; unmatched junction nucleotides: 4. CDR3 length: 14 residues. CDR3 sequence: CSAKGTGYNSPLHF. The DNA of the CDR3 is TGCAGTGCCAAAGGGACAGGGTATAATTCACCCCTCCACTTT.

This sequence joins TRBV19 and TRBJ2-1; the match to TRBD2 covers 9 bases. The CDR3 is made up of 15 amino acids. After removal of 1 base from V and 6 bases from J, the junction contained 4 bases not matched to a gene. The germline gives CDR1 LNHDA, CDR2 SQIVND (reference sequence). The CDR3: CASSIGGRDLNEQFF. CDR3 coding DNA: TGTGCCAGTAGTATAGGCGGGAGGGACCTCAATGAGCAGTTCTTC.

Note on this clonotype: Possible read error: a much larger clone is one base away. The chain links TRBV6-9 to TRBJ2-3; D is ambiguous. The CDR3 contains 11 residues. Germline-derived CDR1 and CDR2 are MNHGY and SVAAGI. CDR3 DNA: TGTGCCAGAAGTTTTCGGTATGCGCAGTATTTT. It translates to CARSFRYAQYF.

This clonotype showed up just once. The chain is built from TRBV6-2 or TRBV6-3 and TRBJ1-1; TRBD1 might be the D (6 bases). The CDR3 loop spans 15 amino acids. The germline gives CDR1 MNHEY, CDR2 SVGEGT. V lost 5 bases to trimming and J lost 2 bases, with 15 bases between them. CDR3 bases: TGTGCCAGCAGTGAATTACCGGGACAAAACACTGAAGCTTTCTTT. Translated, it gives CASSELPGQNTEAFF.

V is TRBV5-5 and J is TRBJ2-7; TRBD1 might be the D (6 bases). Trimming stripped 5 bases from V and 0 bases from J, with 15 bases between. Looked up from germline, CDR1 is SGHKS and CDR2 is YYEKEE (reference sequence). The CDR3 has 15 residues. CDR3 protein: CASRYRTASSYEQYF. CDR3 nucleotides: TGTGCCAGCAGGTACCGGACAGCCTCCTCCTACGAGCAGTACTTC.

The chain couples TRBV24-1 to TRBJ2-2; no definite D call. The CDR3 has 16 amino acids. The ends were cut back, 6 bases at V and 0 bases at J, with 13 bases in the middle. CDR1 is KGHDR and CDR2 is SFDVKD in the germline V gene. Written as DNA, the CDR3 is TGTGCCACCAGTTATAAGAGGTCCGCGAACACCGGGGAGCTGTTTTTT. Its translation: CATSYKRSANTGELFF.

Note on this clonotype: One junction end disagrees with the germline gene, perhaps due to a read error. V gene TRBV6-2 or TRBV6-3 combines with J gene TRBJ2-3, with 10 bases lining up with TRBD2. CDR3 length: 15 residues. Germline V CDR1 and CDR2: MNHEY, SVGEGT. The DNA of the CDR3 is TGTGCCAGCAGTTACTCCGGACTAGCGGTCGTTAGACCATTTTTT. It translates to CASSYSGLAVVRPFF.

To note about this clonotype: Mismatch with germline at one junction end may stem from a read error. V usage is TRBV5-4 and J usage is TRBJ2-7; no definite D call. Germline-derived CDR1 and CDR2 are SGHNT and YYREEE (reference sequence). The CDR3 is made up of 15 amino acids. CDR3 in DNA: TGTGCCAGCAGCTCTCTAGGCTCGAAGGTCTACGATCAGTACTTC. The encoded protein is CASSSLGSKVYDQYF.

A word on this clonotype: At one of its ends the junction is not consistent with the germline gene, which may arise from a read error. The rearrangement links TRBV24-1 to TRBJ2-2; no firm D call. Germline V gene lookup returns CDR1 KGHDR and CDR2 SFDVKD. The CDR3 extends over 14 amino acids. The CDR3 DNA follows: TGTGCCACCGGTGACCGGATGGTTACCGGGGAGCTGTTTTTT. It specifies CATGDRMVTGELFF.